A selection of T cell receptor beta chains follows, all from one sample in a study of blood T cell repertoires in COVID-19. The assay was immunoSEQ multiplex PCR, and TCRdb's table has in-frame clones only and misses some. This sample carries 60,000 to 70,000 clones, approximately 88% of them seen once, and the ten largest clones take roughly 43%. Material: peripheral blood. The receptors come from a woman aged 55-70 years with COVID-19, enrolled during active disease. Both conserved end residues are part of each CDR3. The D gene is left open where the match is weak. Rows may omit the clone size; those that give it use once, few, many or a size class.

J gene | D gene | CDR3 length | V gene | clone size | CDR3 DNA | CDR3 protein
TRBJ2-2 | TRBD1 | 16 | TRBV5-1 | NA | TGCGCCAGCAGCCAGCGATCCGGGACAGGGGGCGGGGAGCTGTTTTTT | CASSQRSGTGGGELFF
TRBJ1-5 | NA | 15 | TRBV24-1 | NA | TGTGCCACCAGTGTACCGGGACACAACAATCAGCCCCAGCATTTT | CATSVPGHNNQPQHF
TRBJ2-7 | TRBD2 | 13 | TRBV27 | NA | TGTGCCAGCAGTTCCGGGACTATCTACGAGCAGTACTTC | CASSSGTIYEQYF
TRBJ2-7 | TRBD2 | 16 | TRBV29-1 | NA | TGCAGCGTTGAAGATTGGGCGGGGGGACCCAGCTACGAGCAGTACTTC | CSVEDWAGGPSYEQYF
TRBJ2-1 | NA | 12 | TRBV12-5 | NA | TGTGCTAGTGGAGCTTCCCACAATGAGCAGTTCTTC | CASGASHNEQFF
TRBJ1-2 | TRBD1 | 14 | TRBV13 | NA | TGTGCCAGCAGCGTGGGACAGGGAAACTATGGCTACACCTTC | CASSVGQGNYGYTF
TRBJ1-2 | NA | 16 | TRBV6-5 | NA | TGTGCCAGCAGTTACTCGAGTGTGGGAGGGACCTATGGCTACACCTTC | CASSYSSVGGTYGYTF
TRBJ2-1 | NA | 14 | TRBV4-3 | once | TGCGCCAGCAGCCAAGGGCCGGCAGGCAATGAGCAGTTCTTC | CASSQGPAGNEQFF
TRBJ2-2 | NA | 14 | TRBV6-5 | few | TGTGCCAGCAGTTACCAGCCGGGGTCCGGGGAGCTGTTTTTT | CASSYQPGSGELFF
TRBJ2-2 | NA | 13 | TRBV30 | NA | TGTGCCTGGGGGACGTATCGGGCCGGGGAGCTGTTTTTT | CAWGTYRAGELFF
TRBJ2-3 | TRBD2 | 14 | TRBV9 | NA | TGTGCCAGCAGCGTTAGCGGGCTCACAGATACGCAGTATTTT | CASSVSGLTDTQYF
TRBJ1-1 | TRBD1 | 14 | TRBV7-9 | NA | TGTGCCAGCAGCTACGGACAGGGGAAGACTGAAGCTTTCTTT | CASSYGQGKTEAFF
TRBJ1-1 | NA | 11 | TRBV12-3/TRBV12-4 | NA | TGTGCCAGCAAAGAGGACACTGAAGCTTTCTTT | CASKEDTEAFF
TRBJ1-3 | NA | 14 | TRBV5-6 | NA | TGTGCCAGCAGCCCGGGGGGGTTTCGAAACACCATATATTTT | CASSPGGFRNTIYF
TRBJ1-1 | TRBD1 | 14 | TRBV25-1 | NA | TGTGCCAGCAGTGGACAGGGGTGGAACACTGAAGCTTTCTTT | CASSGQGWNTEAFF
TRBJ2-7 | NA | 12 | TRBV3-1/TRBV3-2 | NA | TGTGCCAGCAGCCAATCAGGATTAGAGCAGTACTTC | CASSQSGLEQYF
TRBJ2-2 | NA | 14 | TRBV27 | NA | TGTGCCAGCAGACTAGGGGGTGGCACCGGGGAGCTGTTTTTT | CASRLGGGTGELFF
TRBJ1-3 | NA | 15 | TRBV6-2/TRBV6-3 | NA | TGTGCCAGCAGTCTACAGGGATATTCCGGAAACACCATATATTTT | CASSLQGYSGNTIYF
TRBJ1-4 | NA | 11 | TRBV10-3 | NA | TGTGCCATCAGTGGCGGGGAAAAACTGTTTTTT | CAISGGEKLFF
TRBJ1-1 | TRBD1 | 16 | TRBV4-2 | NA | TGTGCCAGCAGCCTATCAGTAGGGACAGGGGACACTGAAGCTTTCTTT | CASSLSVGTGDTEAFF
TRBJ1-1 | NA | 15 | TRBV27 | NA | TGTGCCAGCAGTTTAGGAACCACAGGGTACACTGAAGCTTTCTTT | CASSLGTTGYTEAFF
TRBJ1-1 | NA | 11 | TRBV29-1 | NA | TGCAGCGCCGGGACTTTCCTTGAAGCTTTCTTT | CSAGTFLEAFF
TRBJ1-2 | NA | 11 | TRBV30 | NA | TGTGCCTGGAGTGTACAGGTGCATTACACCTTC | CAWSVQVHYTF
TRBJ2-7 | TRBD1 | 15 | TRBV10-3 | NA | TGTGCCATCAGCAGAACCGGGACAGGGTCTTACGAGCAGTACTTC | CAISRTGTGSYEQYF
TRBJ2-2 | TRBD2 | 15 | TRBV30 | once | TGTGCCTGGAGTCGGGGGGGCGCGAACACCGGGGAGCTGTTTTTT | CAWSRGGANTGELFF